This T cell receptor (beta chain) originates from a study of cytomegalovirus exposure and HLA in healthy donors. Study context: Of roughly 360 genotyped donors, roughly 81% grouped in the Caucasian-associated ancestry cluster.

On this clone: What it binds is unknown.

Study-wide findings and caveats: Analyzed later, association rates of TCRs varied across HLA loci, with DRB1 most and HLA-C fewest.

Use of 60 Vbeta and 13 Jbeta primers characterized the PCR. Produced via immunoSEQ multiplex PCR; TCRdb's table is partial and in-frame only. The data hold 150,000 to 160,000 clones, with about 88% observed a single time. Germline V CDR1 and CDR2: MNHNS, SASEGT. CDR3 length equals 13 residues. The V end was cut by 8 bases, the J end by 2 bases, with 11 bases between. The chain joins TRBV6-1 to TRBJ2-3; possibly TRBD1 for D (5 bases). The clonotype originates from a woman under 30 in good health and CMV-seronegative. Sequenced sample: PBMCs. The CDR3 DNA follows: TGTGCCAGCCGACAGAGACCCACAGATACGCAGTATTTT. It specifies CASRQRPTDTQYF.